This T cell receptor beta chain is drawn from a study of preoperative IRX-2 immunotherapy in early breast cancer. Here immunoSEQ multiplex PCR was the method, and the copy in TCRdb shows in-frame clones only, minus some. The repertoire holds 30,000 to 35,000 clones, with over 90% as singletons. CDR1 and CDR2 (germline): LNHNV, YYDKDF (reference sequence). Trimming pared 0 bases from V and 2 bases from J, leaving 9 bases between. The CDR3 extends over 15 amino acids. The treatment is: preoperative locoregional IRX-2 cytokine immunotherapy. This phase Ib study tested locoregional IRX-2 cytokine immunotherapy given before surgery.

This TCR was recovered from a human donor with breast cancer. The gene calls are TRBV15 and TRBJ2-3; D gene unclear. This specimen was collected from a patient treated with IRX-2 immunotherapy. The CDR3 sequence: CATSRDGQLTDTQYF. CDR3 nucleotide sequence: TGTGCCACCAGCAGAGATGGGCAGCTCACAGATACGCAGTATTTT.